This is a list of T cell receptor beta chains from one sample in a study of post-analysis software for immune sequencing data. TCRdb itself ran the PCR reads through MiXCR, one entry per CDR3 protein. This sample carries 350,000 to 500,000 distinct CDR3 sequences, approximately 38% of them seen once, and the ten largest clones take approximately 7.1%. What was sequenced was blood. Receptors originate from a girl aged 2 to 9 with multiple sclerosis. CDR3s include the opening cysteine and the closing phenylalanine or tryptophan.

CDR3 length,V gene,CDR3 protein
16,TRBV12-3/TRBV12-4,CASSLGVLAGSYEQYF
15,TRBV20-1,CSARDRGGSSYEQYF
14,TRBV18,CASSWGDRTYGYTF
14,TRBV4-1,CAGSQESGHQPQHF
14,TRBV10-3,CAISAGQSGSPLHF
18,TRBV9,CASSHPGGGISSYNEQFF
13,TRBV2,CAFSGDLTDTQYF
16,TRBV5-1,CASSAQGAQGTDTQYF
16,TRBV4-2,CASSQFPGQGSYEQYF
17,TRBV24-1,CATRGGGGAEWNTEAFF
14,TRBV5-1,CASSSDWGEETQYF
17,TRBV11-2,CASSAVAGEASTDTQYF
18,TRBV7-9,CASSLWGLAGIFADTQYF
13,TRBV7-9,CASSERTGKTQYF
16,TRBV6-5,CASSPRTSGGSGELFF
16,TRBV3-1,CASSQDRRGARYEQYF
12,TRBV7-2,CASSPTWNEQFF
15,TRBV18,CASSRGPGTYNEQYF
15,TRBV23-1,CASRLGQSNYYERYF
16,TRBV11-1,CASSLELRENTDTQYF
15,TRBV7-2,CASSLGTARRETQYF
15,TRBV20-1,CSAEGLAGPYNEQFF
15,TRBV18,CASSPRRDPNTEAFF
19,TRBV27,CASSPSRGDRDIEDTEAFF
14,TRBV4-1,CASSQAVGEETQYF
16,TRBV3-1,CASSRRLAGDPDTQYF
13,TRBV12-3/TRBV12-4,CATAIQGTYEQYF
15,TRBV12-3/TRBV12-4,CASSLDWDRNSPLHF
15,TRBV12-3/TRBV12-4,CASSLGTGGNYGYTF
17,TRBV28,CASSFAVLADRHYEQYF
16,TRBV29-1,CSVLAGRRSFYNEQFF
14,TRBV20-1,CSARLGGTDYGYTF
13,TRBV5-1,CASQPTESHGYTF
15,TRBV28,CASSLPDRRIYEQYF
14,TRBV7-3,CASSPSGIYNEQFF
13,TRBV5-1,CASSPGQRYGYTF
18,TRBV10-3,CAISESKSGEIPYNEQFF
14,TRBV5-1,CASSQGGGNNEQFF
16,TRBV9,CASSVGGRLARETQYF
15,TRBV28,CASSLFYSSTYEQYF
13,TRBV7-2,CARAGPGTDTQYF
16,TRBV12-5,CASGLVIGTGSYEQYF
16,TRBV4-2,CASSQGQPIYNSPLHF
12,TRBV28,CASRGYPYEQYF
16,TRBV28,CASSLTSASSYNEQFF
14,TRBV10-3,CAISDRDRDYGYTF
14,TRBV5-1,CASGDRGESRGYTF
15,TRBV5-1,CASSTGTSGSREQYF